This TCR beta chain was identified during a study of beta chain features in type 1 diabetes. Only one heparinised blood draw was taken per donor, and its volume averaged about 120 mL. Markers CD45RO/CCR7/CD25/CD127/CD95/CD27 served to sort CD4+ naive, central memory, regulatory and stem cell-like memory cells. Expressed TCRB transcripts got sequenced, as all isolated RNA was reverse transcribed. Sequencing was performed with immunoSEQ multiplex PCR; in TCRdb, only in-frame clones are kept and a portion is missing. The sample consists of approximately 600,000 clones, approximately 13% of them appearing once. On this clone itself: Antigen specificity is unknown.

V was cut by 5 bases and J by 4 bases, with 18 bases left in between. Germline V gives CDR1 SGHTA, CDR2 FQGTGA. The CDR3 length is 16 residues. Study-level findings and limits: Amplification by PCR could prefer shorter templates, with the same effect in patients and controls. All four CD4+ subsets of Type 1 diabetes patients contained TCRB CDR3s that were moderately but significantly shorter. Insertions were fewer and deletions more numerous at VDJ junctions in type 1 diabetes patients.

The sequence derives from a man aged 25 to 40 with type 1 diabetes. The genes are TRBV7-3 and TRBJ2-1; D not resolved. The sequencing sample was made of naive CD4+ T cells from blood. CDR3 nucleotide sequence: TGTGCCAGCAGCCCAGTAGCCCTCTACTCTTACAATGAGCAGTTCTTC. It encodes CASSPVALYSYNEQFF.